What follows are 25 T cell receptor beta chains derived from one specimen sequenced in a study of blood T cell repertoires in COVID-19. The data were produced by immunoSEQ multiplex PCR, yet TCRdb's version contains in-frame clones alone and is incomplete. The repertoire consists of 300,000 or so clones, with 86% occurring once and the leading ten covering approximately 1.5%. Sequenced material: peripheral blood. The receptor set was obtained from a woman between 45 and 60 years old with acute or convalescent COVID-19.

The count of this clone is one. This chain uses TRBV5-1 with TRBJ2-2; D remains ambiguous. The germline V gene encodes CDR1 SGHRS and CDR2 YFSETQ. Trimming took off 1 base at V and 7 bases at J, with 14 bases between the two ends. This CDR3 is 15 amino acids long. CDR3 sequence: CASSLTHLAVGELFF. The CDR3 nucleotides read TGCGCCAGCAGCTTGACACATTTGGCGGTCGGGGAGCTGTTTTTT.

The gene calls are TRBV15 and TRBJ2-1; no firm D call. CDR1 and CDR2 (germline): LNHNV, YYDKDF (reference sequence). V was trimmed by 2 bases and J by 5 bases, leaving 13 bases between them. The CDR3 runs to 15 residues. CDR3 protein: CATSRSGLIDNEQFF. Here the CDR3 DNA reads TGTGCCACCAGCAGATCTGGGCTAATCGACAATGAGCAGTTCTTC.

The V gene is TRBV7-3, the J gene TRBJ2-2, with D tentatively TRBD1 (6 bases). CDR3 length: 14 amino acids. The germline gives CDR1 SGHTA, CDR2 FQGTGA. Trimming took off 4 bases at V and 1 base at J, with 7 bases between the two ends. CDR3 coding DNA: TGTGCCAGCAGCTCACAGGGGAACACCGGGGAGCTGTTTTTT. This gives the protein CASSSQGNTGELFF.

This clone was recorded once. The chain couples TRBV7-3 to TRBJ2-2; D remains ambiguous. Trimming removed 3 bases from V and 6 bases from J, with 14 bases in between. The CDR3 length is 15 residues. Germline V gives CDR1 SGHTA, CDR2 FQGTGA. The CDR3 nucleotides are TGTGCCAGCAGCTTCAGCCCGGTGGGCTCCGGGGAGCTGTTTTTT. Its protein product is CASSFSPVGSGELFF. The full variable domain, its missing parts supplied by reference TRBV7-3 and TRBJ2-2, is GAGVSQTPSNKVTEKGKYVELRCDPISGHTALYWYRQSLGQGPEFLIYFQGTGAADDSGLPNDRFFAVRPEGSVSTLKIQRTERGDSAVYLCASSFSPVGSGELFFGEGSRLTVL.

The chain joins TRBV11-3 to TRBJ2-1; D uncertain. The CDR3 sequence is 14 residues long. Germline V lookup: CDR1 SGHNT, CDR2 YENEEA. The V end was cut by 0 bases, the J end by 9 bases, with 12 bases between. CDR3 DNA: TGTGCCAGCAGCTTAGACGGAGAATTCAGTGAGCAGTTCTTC. It encodes CASSLDGEFSEQFF.

The V call is TRBV7-6, the J call TRBJ2-7; TRBD2 matches at 14 bases. CDR1 and CDR2 from the germline V gene are SGHVS and FNYEAQ. The CDR3 has 16 amino acids. The junction had 6 bases not matched to a gene; V was cut back by 5 bases and J by 3 bases. The CDR3 DNA reads as TGTGCCAGCAGCCGTGCCGGGACTAGCGGGAGCTACGAGCAGTACTTC. It specifies CASSRAGTSGSYEQYF.

The chain joins TRBV29-1 to TRBJ2-7; D possibly corresponds to TRBD1 (6 bases). CDR3 length equals 11 residues. V was pared by 7 bases and J by 4 bases, with 11 bases between. The germline V gene has CDR1 SQVTM and CDR2 ANQGSEA. The CDR3 here is CSGGTRYEQYF. The DNA for the CDR3 is TGCAGCGGAGGGACAAGATACGAGCAGTACTTC.

The CDR3 reads CASRLPGAPNQPQHF. The CDR3 DNA reads as TGTGCCAGCCGTCTCCCAGGGGCTCCGAATCAGCCCCAGCATTTT. V and J are TRBV6-5 and TRBJ1-5; maybe TRBD1 (6 bases). In germline, CDR1 is MNHEY, CDR2 SVGAGI. This CDR3 comprises 15 residues. V was trimmed by 8 bases and J by 4 bases, leaving 18 bases between them.

This clone has a single count. This chain connects TRBV28 to TRBJ1-2; 10 positions agree with TRBD1. The CDR3 is made up of 17 amino acids. V lost 8 bases, J lost 3 bases, and 15 bases stayed unmatched. CDR1 is MDHEN, CDR2 SYDVKM, per germline. This CDR3 reads CASLLGTGEGVDYGYTF. In nucleotides, the CDR3 is TGTGCCAGCTTATTAGGGACAGGGGAGGGGGTGGACTATGGCTACACCTTC.

This clone occurred a few times. The rearrangement links TRBV30 to TRBJ1-1; 7 bases are shared with TRBD1. The trim removed 1 base at V and 3 bases at J, leaving 8 bases unmatched. This CDR3 is 15 amino acids long. The germline gives CDR1 GTSNPN, CDR2 SVGIG (reference sequence). CDR3 DNA sequence: TGTGCCTGGAGTGACTACAGGGGAAGGGACACTGAAGCTTTCTTT. Its translation is CAWSDYRGRDTEAFF. Together with reference TRBV30 and TRBJ1-1, the CDR3 gives the full variable domain: SQTIHQWPATLVQPVGSPLSLECTVEGTSNPNLYWYRQAAGRGLQLLFYSVGIGQISSEVPQNLSASRPQDRQFILSSKKLLLSDSGFYLCAWSDYRGRDTEAFFGQGTRLTVV.

This clone was detected a few times. The chain has TRBV9 and TRBJ1-2; 11 bases align to TRBD1. Germline assignment: CDR1 SGDLS and CDR2 YYNGEE. The CDR3 runs 15 residues. After removal of 3 bases from V and 2 bases from J, the junction contained 3 bases not matched to a gene. CDR3 region: CASSGRDRGNYGYTF. CDR3 nucleotide sequence: TGTGCCAGCAGCGGCCGGGACAGGGGGAACTATGGCTACACCTTC. Variable domain in full (rest from reference TRBV9 and TRBJ1-2): DSGVTQTPKHLITATGQRVTLRCSPRSGDLSVYWYQQSLDQGLQFLIQYYNGEERAKGNILERFSAQQFPDLHSELNLSSLELGDSALYFCASSGRDRGNYGYTFGSGTRLTVV.

The chain has TRBV5-1 and TRBJ2-2; D unclear. The V gene's germline CDR1 is SGHRS and CDR2 YFSETQ. Trimming shortened V by 6 bases and J by 4 bases, and 10 bases separated the two germline ends. The CDR3 sequence is 13 residues long. The CDR3 coding sequence is TGCGCCAGCACGGTCCTACCCACCGGGGAGCTGTTTTTT. Protein sequence: CASTVLPTGELFF.

The chain uses TRBV6-5 and TRBJ2-5; 7 bases map to TRBD2. The germline V gene has CDR1 MNHEY and CDR2 SVGAGI. The CDR3 loop spans 15 amino acids. The junction had 10 bases not matched to a gene; V was cut back by 5 bases and J by 4 bases. The CDR3 region is CASSPPPPGGETQYF. CDR3 nucleotides: TGTGCCAGCAGTCCCCCCCCGCCGGGGGGAGAGACCCAGTACTTC.

This chain uses TRBV12-3 or TRBV12-4 with TRBJ1-2; no definite D call. V dropped 9 bases and J dropped 4 bases, with 12 bases sitting between them. The CDR3 is 12 residues long. CDR3 DNA sequence: TGTGCCAGTAGGGAGCAGGCCTATGGCTACACCTTC. It codes for CASREQAYGYTF.

This chain joins TRBV2 and TRBJ1-1, with D possibly TRBD1 on 6 matching bases. Trimming removed 5 bases from V and 11 bases from J, with 18 bases in between. The CDR3 runs to 13 residues. Germline V CDR1 and CDR2: SNHLY, FYNNEI. DNA for the CDR3: TGTGCCAGCAGTCTATCAGGGGAGGGGTCGGCTTTCTTT. It codes for CASSLSGEGSAFF.

V is TRBV18 and J is TRBJ1-2; no clear D. The CDR3 has 14 residues. From germline, CDR1 is KGHSH and CDR2 LQKENI. V was trimmed by 3 bases and J by 4 bases, leaving 12 bases between them. In DNA, the CDR3 is TGTGCCAGCTCACCCTCTGGAGAATTCTATGGCTACACCTTC. This codes for CASSPSGEFYGYTF. Drawing the rest from reference TRBV18 and TRBJ1-2, the complete variable domain is NAGVMQNPRHLVRRRGQEARLRCSPMKGHSHVYWYRQLPEEGLKFMVYLQKENIIDESGMPKERFSAEFPKEGPSILRIQQVVRGDSAAYFCASSPSGEFYGYTFGSGTRLTVV.

V gene TRBV7-3 combines with J gene TRBJ2-7; 7 bases are a match to TRBD2. This CDR3 comprises 16 residues. Unmatched junction bases numbered 14, after V lost 5 bases and J lost 4 bases. Germline CDR1 reads SGHTA; CDR2 reads FQGTGA. CDR3 amino acids: CASSLGPSGSLYEQYF. In DNA form, the CDR3 reads TGTGCCAGCAGCCTCGGGCCTAGCGGTTCTCTTTACGAGCAGTACTTC.

The chain links TRBV30 to TRBJ1-1, with D possibly matching TRBD1 (6 bases). The CDR3 contains 14 residues. Germline V gives CDR1 GTSNPN, CDR2 SVGIG (reference sequence). Trimming took 6 bases from V and 4 from J, leaving 18 bases between them. This CDR3 is CACRRQAVVTEAFF. CDR3 DNA: TGTGCCTGCCGGCGACAGGCGGTGGTCACTGAAGCTTTCTTT. Full variable domain (remainder filled in from reference TRBV30 and TRBJ1-1): SQTIHQWPATLVQPVGSPLSLECTVEGTSNPNLYWYRQAAGRGLQLLFYSVGIGQISSEVPQNLSASRPQDRQFILSSKKLLLSDSGFYLCACRRQAVVTEAFFGQGTRLTVV.

V usage is TRBV3-1 (or the pseudogene TRBV3-2) and J usage is TRBJ2-7, with TRBD2 identical over 8 bases. The V gene's germline CDR1 is LGHDT and CDR2 YNNKEL (reference sequence). The CDR3 totals 15 residues. V gave up 2 bases and J gave up 3 bases; unmatched junction bases: 6. The DNA of the CDR3 is TGTGCCAGCAGCCAATTCACTAGCGGAGGCTACGAGCAGTACTTC. As protein: CASSQFTSGGYEQYF.

V and J are TRBV7-2 and TRBJ1-5; the match to TRBD1 covers 7 bases. The CDR3 consists of 16 residues. V lost 0 bases to trimming and J lost 5 bases; unmatched junction nucleotides: 7. From germline, CDR1 is SGHTA and CDR2 FQGNSA. As DNA, the CDR3 is TGTGCCAGCAGCTTAGCAGCAGGGGGTGGACATCAGCCCCAGCATTTT. Its translation is CASSLAAGGGHQPQHF.

This rearrangement joins TRBV6-2 or TRBV6-3 to TRBJ2-5; a possible D gene is TRBD1 (6 bases). CDR1 and CDR2 from the germline V gene are MNHEY and SVGEGT. V was shortened by 5 bases and J by 4 bases, with 11 bases between the two germline ends. This CDR3 has 13 amino acids. The CDR3 is CASSRTARETQYF. CDR3 DNA: TGTGCCAGCAGTCGGACAGCTCGAGAGACCCAGTACTTC.

J is TRBJ1-4 and V is TRBV7-2; TRBD1 agrees at 8 bases. The length of the CDR3 is 15 residues. J was trimmed by 7 bases and V by 1 base; bases with no gene match: 5. The V gene's germline CDR1 is SGHTA and CDR2 FQGNSA. The CDR3 is CASSLVSRGLEKLFF. The DNA for the CDR3 is TGTGCCAGCAGCTTAGTTTCCAGGGGGCTTGAAAAACTGTTTTTT.

V usage is TRBV18 and J usage is TRBJ2-1; 13 positions agree with TRBD2. V gave up 3 bases and J gave up 3 bases; unmatched junction bases: 11. This CDR3 contains 19 residues. Germline CDR1 reads KGHSH; CDR2 reads LQKENI. CDR3 amino acids: CASSPWTSGRGSHYNEQFF. CDR3 in DNA: TGTGCCAGCTCACCCTGGACTAGCGGGAGAGGGTCCCACTACAATGAGCAGTTCTTC.

The J gene is TRBJ2-5, the V gene TRBV5-6; 9 nucleotides align to TRBD2. Trimming cost V 4 bases and J 2 bases; bases outside gene matches: 12. The CDR3 is made up of 17 amino acids. CDR1 SGHDT and CDR2 YYEEEE come from the germline V gene. The CDR3 loop is CASSHGLAYSTQETQYF. The CDR3 DNA sequence: TGTGCCAGCAGCCACGGACTAGCGTACTCAACTCAAGAGACCCAGTACTTC.

The chain is built from TRBV7-6 and TRBJ2-3; D is uncertain. The CDR3 has 15 amino acids. Trimming stripped 4 bases from V and 2 bases from J, with 13 bases between. Germline V gene lookup returns CDR1 SGHVS and CDR2 FNYEAQ. The chain's CDR3 is CASSSTPAVTDTQYF. DNA of the CDR3: TGTGCCAGCAGCTCGACTCCTGCGGTCACAGATACGCAGTATTTT.